This T cell receptor (beta chain) was captured in a study of technical replicates of blood from several donors. This CDR3 spans 15 amino acids. Per germline, CDR1 SGHRS and CDR2 YFSETQ. V dropped 4 bases and J dropped 3 bases, with 13 bases sitting between them. Repertoires were generated with immunoSEQ multiplex PCR, while TCRdb's copy carries only in-frame clones and drops some. The repertoire consists of nearly 80,000 clones, with 85% to 95% occurring once and the leading ten covering approximately 0.4%. The chain recombines TRBV5-1 with TRBJ1-4; D is possibly TRBD1 (6 bases). Sequencing was performed on T cells isolated from PBMCs. The clonotype was recovered from a human donor in good health. DNA of the CDR3: TGCGCCAGCAGCCTGGGGGGGCCAGCTAATGAAAAACTGTTTTTT. Its protein product is CASSLGGPANEKLFF.